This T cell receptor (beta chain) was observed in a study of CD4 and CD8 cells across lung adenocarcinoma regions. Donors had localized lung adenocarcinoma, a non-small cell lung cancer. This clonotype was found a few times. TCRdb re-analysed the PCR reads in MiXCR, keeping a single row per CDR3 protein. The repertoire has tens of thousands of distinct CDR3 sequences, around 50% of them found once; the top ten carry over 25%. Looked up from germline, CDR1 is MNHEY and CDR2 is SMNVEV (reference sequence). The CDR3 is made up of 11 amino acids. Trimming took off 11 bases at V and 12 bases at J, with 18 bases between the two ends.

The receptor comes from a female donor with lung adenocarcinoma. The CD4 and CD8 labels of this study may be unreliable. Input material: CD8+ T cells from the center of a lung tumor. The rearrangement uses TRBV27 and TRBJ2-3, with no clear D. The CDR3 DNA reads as TGTGCCGGCCGTGCTCCAGAGACCCAGTATTTT. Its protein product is CAGRAPETQYF.